Below, 5 T cell receptor beta chains from the same sample are listed, as sequenced in a study of shared clonotypes between healthy human individuals. CD45RO-negative CD8 cells positively selected for CCR7 made up the naive population, which excluded terminally differentiated effector memory CD45RA+ cells. Measured with immunoSEQ multiplex PCR; TCRdb has only the in-frame clones, and not every one. The repertoire has about 2.1 million clones, 80% to 95% of them found once; the top ten carry over 1.5%. The sequenced sample was naive CD8+ T cells from PBMCs. Every receptor here comes from a man younger than 35 in good health. Some clones in this sample may be carry-over from other donors' samples.

The chain links TRBV21-1 to TRBJ2-3; TRBD2 is the table's D call and was not checked against the DNA. TRBV21-1 is tagged as a pseudogene. The CDR3 totals 17 residues. For the CDR3, the DNA is TGTGCCAGCAGCAAAGAGGGGACTAGCGACAGCACAGATACGCAGTATTTT. It codes for CASSKEGTSDSTDTQYF.

This clone was counted a single time. The chain's CDR3 is CASSLDVRIPEAFF. In DNA form, the CDR3 reads TGTGCCAGCAGCTTAGACGTAAGGATACCTGAAGCTTTCTTT. V gene TRBV7-9 combines with J gene TRBJ1-1, with unresolved D. Trimming took off 1 base at V and 6 bases at J, with 12 bases between the two ends. The CDR3 has 14 residues. The V gene's germline CDR1 is SEHNR and CDR2 FQNEAQ (reference sequence).

The chain combines TRBV19 with TRBJ2-4; tentatively, D is TRBD1 or TRBD2 (5 bases each). V gave up 5 bases and J gave up 1 base, with 21 bases separating them. Germline V CDR1 and CDR2: LNHDA, SQIVND (reference sequence). The CDR3 totals 18 residues. In DNA form, the CDR3 reads TGTGCCAGTAGTGTGGGGCGGGTGGGGATTTGGGCCAAAAACATTCAGTACTTC. Translated: CASSVGRVGIWAKNIQYF.

This rearrangement joins TRBV29-1 to TRBJ1-1; D is possibly TRBD1 (5 bases). This CDR3 is built from 12 residues. V lost 5 bases and J 3 bases, leaving 10 bases between the germline ends. The V gene's germline CDR1 is SQVTM and CDR2 ANQGSEA. CDR3 protein: CSVPAGDTEAFF. CDR3 bases: TGCAGCGTTCCCGCGGGGGACACTGAAGCTTTCTTT.

This sequence joins TRBV15 and TRBJ1-4, with D possibly matching TRBD1 (6 bases). Germline loops: CDR1 LNHNV, CDR2 YYDKDF (reference sequence). CDR3 length equals 15 residues. V dropped 3 bases and J dropped 3 bases, with 11 bases sitting between them. CDR3: CATSRVDRPNEKLFF. CDR3 sequence (DNA): TGTGCCACCAGCAGGGTTGACAGGCCTAATGAAAAACTGTTTTTT.